Each of the 18 T cell receptor beta chains below was sequenced from the same sample in a study of PD-1 blockade in classical Hodgkin lymphoma. Each patient experienced a relapse that followed autologous stem cell transplantation, and brentuximab vedotin exposure varied. Measured with immunoSEQ multiplex PCR; TCRdb has only the in-frame clones, and not every one. Of 70,000 to 85,000 clones in the sample, under 95% are singletons; the top ten hold approximately 8%. Sequencing used peripheral blood mononuclear cells (PBMCs), obtained at baseline. Receptors originate from a human donor with classical Hodgkin lymphoma.

The CDR3 nucleotides read TGTGCCAGCAGCCCCGGCTGGTCGGGCACAGATACGCAGTATTTT. Protein sequence: CASSPGWSGTDTQYF. The V and J genes are TRBV7-9 and TRBJ2-3; D ambiguous. The germline V and J ends were trimmed by 5 bases and 1 base, with 13 bases remaining between them. The length of the CDR3 is 15 residues. The germline V gene has CDR1 SEHNR and CDR2 FQNEAQ (reference sequence).

The chain uses TRBV2 and TRBJ1-6; D is uncertain. Germline V lookup: CDR1 SNHLY, CDR2 FYNNEI. This CDR3 has 15 residues. V dropped 3 bases and J dropped 3 bases, with 9 bases sitting between them. CDR3 DNA: TGTGCCAGCAGTGAGTACGGAGACTATAATTCACCCCTCCACTTT. Translating it yields CASSEYGDYNSPLHF. Combining the CDR3 with reference TRBV2 and TRBJ1-6 gives the whole variable domain EPEVTQTPSHQVTQMGQEVILRCVPISNHLYFYWYRQILGQKVEFLVSFYNNEISEKSEIFDDQFSVERPDGSNFTLKIRSTKLEDSAMYFCASSEYGDYNSPLHFGNGTRLTVT.

The J gene is TRBJ2-5, the V gene TRBV7-8, with 9 bases identical to TRBD2. Per the germline V gene, CDR1 is SGHVS and CDR2 is FQNEAQ. The CDR3 runs 14 residues. This chain's CDR3 is CAVLAGEIQETQYF. The CDR3 DNA follows: TGTGCGGTATTAGCGGGAGAAATCCAAGAGACCCAGTACTTC.

V usage is TRBV6-1 and J usage is TRBJ2-7; either TRBD1 or TRBD2 may supply D (5 bases each). The CDR3 spans 14 residues. V was cut by 3 bases and J by 6 bases, with 15 bases left in between. The germline gives CDR1 MNHNS, CDR2 SASEGT. CDR3 loop: CASSERGTRAEQYF. The CDR3 region has the DNA TGTGCCAGCAGTGAGAGGGGAACGCGGGCCGAGCAGTACTTC.

The chain uses TRBV9 and TRBJ1-2; 7 nucleotides align to TRBD1. V lost 3 bases and J lost 0; bases outside the gene matches: 8. The CDR3 has 16 residues. The V gene's germline CDR1 is SGDLS and CDR2 YYNGEE. CDR3 sequence: CASSAGTDTPNYGYTF. In DNA form, the CDR3 reads TGTGCCAGCAGCGCCGGGACAGATACACCTAACTATGGCTACACCTTC.

The V call is TRBV21-1, the J call TRBJ1-2; the tabulated D call, TRBD1, remains unverified against the DNA. TRBV21-1 is annotated as a pseudogene. The CDR3 sequence is 17 residues long. Here the CDR3 reads CASSKTASDSPPYGYTF. For the CDR3, the DNA is TGTGCCAGCAGCAAAACAGCTTCTGACAGCCCTCCCTATGGCTACACCTTC.

V usage is TRBV29-1 and J usage is TRBJ2-7; the D gene could be TRBD1 or TRBD2 (5 bases each). Germline CDR1 SQVTM, CDR2 ANQGSEA. CDR3 length: 14 residues. V was shortened by 4 bases and J by 3 bases, with 16 bases between the two germline ends. For the CDR3, the DNA is TGCAGCGTTGGATTCGGGACCCTATACTACGAGCAGTACTTC. It is translated as CSVGFGTLYYEQYF.

The genes are TRBV9 and TRBJ1-6, with D possibly TRBD1 on 6 matching bases. CDR3 size: 14 residues. Trimming stripped 3 bases from V and 5 bases from J, with 9 bases between. Germline CDR1 and CDR2: SGDLS and YYNGEE. In DNA form, the CDR3 reads TGTGCCAGCAGCGCCGGACAGCATAATTCACCCCTCCACTTT. Amino acid sequence: CASSAGQHNSPLHF.

V and J are TRBV6-1 and TRBJ2-7; 8 nucleotides line up with TRBD1. J gave up 3 bases and V 6 bases, and 10 bases lay outside the gene matches. Germline V CDR1 and CDR2: MNHNS, SASEGT. The CDR3 is made up of 15 amino acids. Here the CDR3 reads CASRATTGVGYEQYF. The CDR3 DNA follows: TGTGCCAGCAGGGCCACGACAGGGGTCGGCTACGAGCAGTACTTC.

The V call is TRBV29-1, the J call TRBJ2-1; D not certain. The V and J ends lost 4 bases and 2 bases respectively, with 12 bases between them. There are 14 residues in the CDR3. Germline V lookup: CDR1 SQVTM, CDR2 ANQGSEA. CDR3 sequence (DNA): TGCAGCGTTGGGCCAGACGCCCCCTACAATGAGCAGTTCTTC. This encodes CSVGPDAPYNEQFF.

The V call is TRBV2, the J call TRBJ2-1, with D possibly TRBD2 on 5 matching bases. Germline CDR1 is SNHLY and CDR2 is FYNNEI. CDR3 size: 12 residues. V gave up 8 bases and J gave up 3 bases, with 8 bases separating them. DNA of the CDR3: TGTGCCAGCGGGAGCAGCTACAATGAGCAGTTCTTC. Translation gives CASGSSYNEQFF. The complete variable domain, with remaining parts taken from reference TRBV2 and TRBJ2-1, reads EPEVTQTPSHQVTQMGQEVILRCVPISNHLYFYWYRQILGQKVEFLVSFYNNEISEKSEIFDDQFSVERPDGSNFTLKIRSTKLEDSAMYFCASGSSYNEQFFGPGTRLTVL.

The CDR3 spells CASSLSTGATYEQYF. The CDR3 DNA reads TGTGCCAGCAGTTTATCGACAGGGGCCACCTACGAGCAGTACTTC. V gene TRBV2 combines with J gene TRBJ2-7, with 8 bases matching TRBD1. The CDR3 runs to 15 residues. V was pared by 5 bases and J by 2 bases, with 8 bases of the junction left unmatched. In germline, CDR1 is SNHLY, CDR2 FYNNEI.

This clone was seen once. This sequence joins TRBV18 and TRBJ2-6; the match to TRBD1 covers 9 bases. The junction had 7 bases not matched to a gene; V was cut back by 6 bases and J by 1 base. Germline lookup yields CDR1 KGHSH and CDR2 LQKENI. The CDR3 runs 17 residues. CDR3 amino acids: CASSRDRARSGANVLTF. DNA of the CDR3: TGTGCCAGCTCTAGGGACAGGGCCCGTTCTGGGGCCAACGTCCTGACTTTC.

The chain has TRBV14 and TRBJ2-1; no definite D call. The CDR3 covers 13 residues. With 3 bases removed from V and 3 bases from J, the gap between germline ends came to 6 bases. The germline V gene encodes CDR1 SGHDN and CDR2 FVKESK. This CDR3 reads CASSHPDYNEQFF. CDR3 DNA: TGTGCCAGCAGCCATCCTGACTACAATGAGCAGTTCTTC.

The chain combines TRBV27 with TRBJ2-3; TRBD2 matches at 7 bases. J was trimmed by 0 bases and V by 1 base; bases with no gene match: 1. CDR1 and CDR2 from the germline V gene are MNHEY and SMNVEV (reference sequence). The CDR3 is 15 residues long. CDR3: CASSLYSGSTDTQYF. CDR3 nucleotide sequence: TGTGCCAGCAGTTTATATAGCGGGAGCACAGATACGCAGTATTTT.

The chain uses TRBV13 and TRBJ2-1, with 9 bases aligning to TRBD1. CDR1 and CDR2 (germline): PRHDT, FYEKMQ (reference sequence). CDR3 size: 15 residues. Trimming took 5 bases from V and 2 from J; bases not matched to a gene: 4. This CDR3 reads CASSEGQGPYNEQFF. The CDR3 DNA reads as TGTGCCAGCAGCGAGGGACAGGGTCCCTACAATGAGCAGTTCTTC.

The chain carries TRBV9 and TRBJ1-2; 7 bases map to TRBD1. Germline V lookup: CDR1 SGDLS, CDR2 YYNGEE. With V trimmed by 0 bases and J by 5 bases, 16 bases remained unmatched. The CDR3 is made up of 18 amino acids. This CDR3 is CASSVGGTAIGAIYGYTF. The CDR3, as DNA: TGTGCCAGCAGCGTAGGGGGGACAGCGATCGGGGCTATTTATGGCTACACCTTC.

This rearrangement joins TRBV27 to TRBJ2-7; D might be TRBD1 (5 bases). The germline V and J ends were trimmed by 8 bases and 2 bases, with 16 bases remaining between them. CDR3 length equals 14 residues. In germline, CDR1 is MNHEY, CDR2 SMNVEV (reference sequence). In DNA, the CDR3 is TGTGCCAGCTCCCCTCCCCGCAGGGCCTACGAGCAGTACTTC. The encoded protein is CASSPPRRAYEQYF.